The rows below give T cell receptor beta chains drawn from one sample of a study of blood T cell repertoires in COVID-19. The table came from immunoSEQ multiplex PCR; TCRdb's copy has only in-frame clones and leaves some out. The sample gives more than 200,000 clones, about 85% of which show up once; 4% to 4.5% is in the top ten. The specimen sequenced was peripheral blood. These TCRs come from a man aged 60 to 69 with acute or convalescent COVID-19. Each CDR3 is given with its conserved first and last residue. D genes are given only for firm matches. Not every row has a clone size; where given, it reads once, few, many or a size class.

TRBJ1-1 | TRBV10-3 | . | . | TGTGCCATCAGGAGCGGGGAGATGAACACTGAAGCTTTCTTT | CAIRSGEMNTEAFF
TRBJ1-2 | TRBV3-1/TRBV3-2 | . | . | TGTGCCAGCAGCCAAGAGCGCAGGGATGGCTACACCTTC | CASSQERRDGYTF
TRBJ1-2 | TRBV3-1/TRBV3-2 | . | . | TGTGCCAGCAGCCAACTTGACAGTCGAGCTGGCTACACCTTC | CASSQLDSRAGYTF
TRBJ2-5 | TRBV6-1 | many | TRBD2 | TGTGCCAGCAGTGAACTAGCGGGGGGGCAAGAGACCCAGTACTTC | CASSELAGGQETQYF
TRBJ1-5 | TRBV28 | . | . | TGTGCCAGCAGTGTCCAGCGGAAGCCCCAGCATTTT | CASSVQRKPQHF
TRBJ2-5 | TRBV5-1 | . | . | TGCGCCAGCAGCTTGGCGGGTGAGACCCAGTACTTC | CASSLAGETQYF
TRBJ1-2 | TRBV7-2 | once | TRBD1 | TGTGCCAGCAGCTTAGCGGCAGGGGGTTCCTATGGCTACACCTTC | CASSLAAGGSYGYTF
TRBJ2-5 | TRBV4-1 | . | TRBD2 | TGCGCCAGCAGCCAAGATCGGAGTAGCGGGGGGCCGGAGACCCAGTACTTC | CASSQDRSSGGPETQYF
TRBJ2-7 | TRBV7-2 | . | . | TGTGCCAGCAGCTCCCAGGGGTACGAGCAGTACTTC | CASSSQGYEQYF
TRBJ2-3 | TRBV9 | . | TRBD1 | TGTGCCAGCAGCCTAGAGGGGGCCCCCGCCACAGATACGCAGTATTTT | CASSLEGAPATDTQYF
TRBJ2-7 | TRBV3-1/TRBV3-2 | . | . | TGTGCCAGCAGCCAACAGGGGAACGCCTACGAGCAGTACTTC | CASSQQGNAYEQYF
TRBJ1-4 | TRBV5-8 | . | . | TGTGCCAGCAGCTTGGTGGGCAGGGTCCGTGAAAAACTGTTTTTT | CASSLVGRVREKLFF
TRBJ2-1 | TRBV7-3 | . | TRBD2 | TGTGCCAGCAGCTCGTCCGGGACTAGGGGACAAGGGGGGCAGTTCTTC | CASSSSGTRGQGGQFF
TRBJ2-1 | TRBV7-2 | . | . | TGTGCCAGCAGCTTAGGACGCGGCCCCTACAATGAGCAGTTCTTC | CASSLGRGPYNEQFF
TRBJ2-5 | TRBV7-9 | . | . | TGTGCCAGCGGACTCTGGGGTGCCGAGACCCAGTACTTC | CASGLWGAETQYF
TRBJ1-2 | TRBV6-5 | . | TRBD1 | TGTGCCAGCAGAGGACAGGGTCGCTATGGCTACACCTTC | CASRGQGRYGYTF
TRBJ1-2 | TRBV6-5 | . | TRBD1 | TGTGCCAGCAGCCTGACAGGGAACTATGGCTACACCTTC | CASSLTGNYGYTF
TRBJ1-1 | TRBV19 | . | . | TGTGCCAGTAGTATGGACAAAGGTGCTGAAGCTTTCTTT | CASSMDKGAEAFF
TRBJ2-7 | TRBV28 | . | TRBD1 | TGTGCCAGCAGTTTTGGACAGGTGCCCCCCTACGAGCAGTACTTC | CASSFGQVPPYEQYF
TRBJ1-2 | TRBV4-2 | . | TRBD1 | TGTGCCAGCAGCCAAGATACAGGGGTGCGCGGCTACACCTTC | CASSQDTGVRGYTF
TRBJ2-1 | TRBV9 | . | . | TGTGCCAGCAGCGCGTACGGAGCCCTAGATAACAATGAGCAGTTCTTC | CASSAYGALDNNEQFF
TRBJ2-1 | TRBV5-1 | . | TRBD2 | TGCGCCAGCAGCTTGTTTGTAGCGGGGGTTAGGGATGAGCAGTTCTTC | CASSLFVAGVRDEQFF
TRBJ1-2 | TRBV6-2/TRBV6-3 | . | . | TGTGCCAGCAGCACTACTTATGGCTACACCTTC | CASSTTYGYTF
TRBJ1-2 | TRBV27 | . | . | TGTGCCAGCAGTTTCGGGAGAGACTATGGCTACACCTTC | CASSFGRDYGYTF
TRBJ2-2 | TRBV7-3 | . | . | TGTGCCAGCAGCTTTCAGGGAGGGAACACCGGGGAGCTGTTTTTT | CASSFQGGNTGELFF
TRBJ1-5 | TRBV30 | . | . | TGTGCCTGGAGTGTACAGGAATCGAGGTATAGAAGCAATCAGCCCCAGCATTTT | CAWSVQESRYRSNQPQHF
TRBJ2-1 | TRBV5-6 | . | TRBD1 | TGTGCCAGCAGCCCTGTGGACAGGGCGAACAATGAGCAGTTCTTC | CASSPVDRANNEQFF
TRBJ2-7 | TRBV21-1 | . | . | TGTGCCAGCACCCTATGGGGACAGGGCGGACGTAGGGAATACGAGCAGTACTTC | CASTLWGQGGRREYEQYF
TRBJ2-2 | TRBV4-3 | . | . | TGCGCCAGCAGCCAAGATTCGAGGGGGTGGACCGGGGAGCTGTTTTTT | CASSQDSRGWTGELFF
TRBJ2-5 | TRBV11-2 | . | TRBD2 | TGTGCCAGCAGTTTTAGCGGGCAAGAGACCCAGTACTTC | CASSFSGQETQYF
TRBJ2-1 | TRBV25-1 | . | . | TGTGCCAGCAGTGAATTGGAGGGGCATAACTACAATGAGCAGTTCTTC | CASSELEGHNYNEQFF
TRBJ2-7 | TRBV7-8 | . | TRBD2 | TGTGCCAGCAGCTTAGCGCGGGGCGGGAGCCTCTACGAGCAGTACTTC | CASSLARGGSLYEQYF
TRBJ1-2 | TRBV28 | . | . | TGTGCCAGCCGGAATGAGCAGGTCGTTGGCTACACCTTC | CASRNEQVVGYTF
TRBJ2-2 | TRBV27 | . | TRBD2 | TGTGCCAGCAGTCCTGGGACTAACCTCCCCGGGGAGCTGTTTTTT | CASSPGTNLPGELFF
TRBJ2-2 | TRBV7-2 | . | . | TGTGCCAGCAGCTTGTTAGGGGCCGCGAACACCGGGGAGCTGTTTTTT | CASSLLGAANTGELFF
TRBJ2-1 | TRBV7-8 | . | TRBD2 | TGTGCCAGCAGCCCCTTCGGACTAGCGGGGGCCTACAATGAGCAGTTCTTC | CASSPFGLAGAYNEQFF
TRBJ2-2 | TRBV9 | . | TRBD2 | TGTGCCAGCAGCGTAGAGGGGAGGGGAGGGGAGCTGTTTTTT | CASSVEGRGGELFF
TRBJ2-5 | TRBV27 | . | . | TGTGCCAGCAGTCTTTGGGGCAGCAAAGAGACCCAGTACTTC | CASSLWGSKETQYF